This TCR beta chain appears in the sequencing data of a study of OX40 agonist ivuxolimab in advanced cancers. Background on the whole study: Ivuxolimab was a fully human IgG2 agonistic monoclonal antibody targeting the costimulatory receptor OX40 (CD134). Partial responses were achieved by three dose-escalation patients, of whom one had hepatocellular carcinoma and two had cutaneous melanoma. The dose-escalation cohort was roughly 87% male with a mean age of around 62 years, ranging from roughly 23 to 79. Intravenous ivuxolimab was administered to patients every 2 weeks at six dose levels: 0.01, 0.1, 0.3, 1.5, 3 and 10 mg/kg. The purpose of peripheral TCRbeta sequencing was to test whether ivuxolimab changed TCR sequence diversity and led to clonal T-cell expansion. Of the approximately 50 dose-escalation patients, hepatocellular carcinoma was present in roughly 19, melanoma in around 15, renal cell carcinoma in 9 and head and neck cancer in 9. The paper describes the monotherapy dose-escalation part (N = 52 patients) of the phase I trial of ivuxolimab. Patients were allowed to have had prior anti-PD-1, anti-PD-L1 or anti-CTLA-4 therapy, and approximately 40% of the dose-escalation patients had been treated with checkpoint inhibitors. Paper-wide results and their limitations: On average, CD8+ T cells showed more expanded clones than CD4+ T cells after ivuxolimab. The antigen specificity of the peripheral T cells that underwent clonal expansion was not determined. Partial responders in the 0.1-3.0 mg/kg groups had among the lowest normalized peripheral clonal expansion, especially among CD8+ T cells. At doses of 0.1 to 3.0 mg/kg, clonal expansion of both CD4+ and CD8+ blood T cells was observed from baseline to week 6. Low levels of normalized T-cell clonal expansion were also seen in some nonresponding patients.

From its cysteine to its phenylalanine, the CDR3 spans 15 amino acids. Only the CDR3 DNA is retained, 45 bases long and in frame from the first base. The germline V gene encodes CDR1 MNHEY and CDR2 SMNVEV (reference sequence). At the junction V is shortened by 5 bases and J by 1 base, with 14 bases in between. To sequence the TCRbeta CDR3 region, genomic DNA was isolated from the sorted cells. The immunoSEQ Assay was used to sequence the TCRbeta CDR3 regions. As stored in TCRdb, this immuneACCESS dataset retains in-frame rearrangements with V and J assigned. A fraction of the clones does not appear; measured against another copy, unresolved V genes explain less than half of the discrepancy, and the remainder lacks a known reason. This sample gives 90,000 or so clones in total; about 88% of them show up just once. The ten largest clones add up to under 0.4% of the sample. Patients with a history of autoimmune disease or receiving systemic immunosuppression were excluded from the trial. Peripheral blood for TCR sequencing was drawn from every dose cohort at baseline, at cycle 4 day 1 and at cycle 7 day 1. Samples came from an open-label, multicenter, first-in-human phase I dose-escalation trial of ivuxolimab. The trial enrolled adults with locally advanced or metastatic head and neck squamous cell, hepatocellular, melanoma or renal cell carcinoma. Before TCR sequencing, CD4+ T cells and CD8+ T cells from peripheral blood were sorted into separate populations.

About this clone itself: Its antigen target is currently unknown. Base-call qualities are not available, and no considerably larger clone is one nucleotide away.

This TCR derives from an adult with an advanced solid tumor such as melanoma, head and neck, liver or kidney cancer. The chain joins TRBV27 to TRBJ1-1; no D gene call is confident. The sequencing here drew on CD4+ or CD8+ T cells sorted from blood, taken in a trial of the OX40 agonist ivuxolimab. In nucleotides, the sequence is TGTGCCAGCAGTAGAACTCCCCGCGAGAACACTGAAGCTTTCTTT. This gives the protein CASSRTPRENTEAFF.